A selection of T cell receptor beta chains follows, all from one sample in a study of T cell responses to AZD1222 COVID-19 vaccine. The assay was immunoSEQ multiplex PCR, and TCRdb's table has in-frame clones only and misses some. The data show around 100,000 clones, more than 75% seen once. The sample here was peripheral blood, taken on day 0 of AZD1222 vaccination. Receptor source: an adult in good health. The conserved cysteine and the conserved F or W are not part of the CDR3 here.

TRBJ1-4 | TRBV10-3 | AISGRADSDEKLF
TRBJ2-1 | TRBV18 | ASSPPSGHKLGEQF
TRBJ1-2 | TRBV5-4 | ASSLAMGDYGYT
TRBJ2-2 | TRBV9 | ASSVVAAGAGTGELF
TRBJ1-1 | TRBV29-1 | SVRRAMTPEAF
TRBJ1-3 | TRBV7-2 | ASSLDVLRNGNTIY
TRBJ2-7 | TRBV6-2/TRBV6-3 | ASSYVSGRSRDSYEQY
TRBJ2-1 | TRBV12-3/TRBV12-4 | ASSFHTSNEQF
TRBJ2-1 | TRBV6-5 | ASSYGGGKAYNEQF
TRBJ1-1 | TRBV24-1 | ATSDGPAEAF
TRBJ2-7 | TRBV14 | ASSRRTSGRSYEQY